The clone carrying this TCR beta chain has more than one count but fewer than ten. The data are from a study of blood T cell repertoires in COVID-19. On the study more broadly: Some COVID-19 samples were acute and others convalescent; all came from the United States, Italy and Spain. Nucleic acid was either cDNA or gDNA, and it came from T cells, B-cell-depleted T cells, or PBMCs.

Authors' methods: Nucleated cell counts were estimated from reference gene primer amplification. Profiled with immunoSEQ multiplex PCR; TCRdb holds only in-frame clones, not every one. The V and J calls and the clone size are those of that table, but D and trimming were determined from the DNA. The repertoire holds about 440,000 clones, with approximately 88% as singletons. Patients from Seattle were sampled longitudinally, starting during active infection. Germline V lookup: CDR1 WSHSY, CDR2 SAAADI. Trimming removed 5 bases from V and 4 bases from J; junction bases left unmatched: 11. This CDR3 is built from 16 residues.

The chain joins TRBV10-2 to TRBJ1-5, with 7 bases fitting TRBD1. Sequencing input: peripheral blood. The sequence was collected from a woman between 45 and 65 years old with COVID-19, enrolled during active disease. The CDR3 DNA sequence: TGCGCCAGCAGTTATAAACTGGACAGGAAAAATCAGCCCCAGCATTTT. Its translation is CASSYKLDRKNQPQHF.